One and the same sample provided the 8 T cell receptor beta chains below, sequenced in a study of CD8 T cells in ankylosing spondylitis. Study results and caveats: There was a TCR beta motif, made of eight highly homologous variants, that appeared characteristic of ankylosing spondylitis blood.

MiXCR, run by TCRdb on the 5' RACE reads, gives a single entry per CDR3 protein. The data hold fewer than 550,000 distinct CDR3 sequences, with about 5.4% observed a single time. For these TCRs, the target antigens are not known. What was sequenced was blood, either unsorted or a sorted T cell fraction (not recorded which). These receptors were taken from a male donor with ankylosing spondylitis.

This clonotype showed up many times. J is TRBJ2-7 and V is TRBV20-1; D is uncertain. CDR1 DFQATT and CDR2 SNEGSKA come from the germline V gene (reference sequence). Trimming left V 0 bases short and J 7 bases short, with 13 bases between. This CDR3 contains 13 residues. The CDR3 coding sequence is TGCAGTGCTAGAGACAGACGGTTCGGGGAGCAGTACTTC. Amino acid sequence: CSARDRRFGEQYF.

Ten or more counts support this clonotype. The rearrangement links TRBV20-1 to TRBJ2-5; the match to TRBD2 covers 11 bases. This CDR3 contains 14 residues. V was clipped by 3 bases and J by 2 bases; unmatched bases: 2. The germline gives CDR1 DFQATT, CDR2 SNEGSKA (reference sequence). DNA of the CDR3: TGCAGTGCTAGTATAGCGGGGGGGCAAGAGACCCAGTACTTC. This codes for CSASIAGGQETQYF.

This clonotype has a count of ten or more. This sequence joins TRBV6-2 or TRBV6-3 and TRBJ1-5; no clear D gene. Germline CDR1 is MNHEY and CDR2 is SVGEGT. The CDR3 is 13 residues long. Deletions cut 6 bases from V and 4 bases from J, with 10 bases between. In DNA, the CDR3 is TGTGCCAGCAGCTGGACGATGAATCAGCCCCAGCATTTT. Its protein product is CASSWTMNQPQHF.

The CDR3 region is CASSPLGSSGAYNEQFF. CDR3 sequence (DNA): TGTGCCAGCTCACCTCTCGGGTCTAGCGGGGCATACAATGAGCAGTTCTTC. The chain is built from TRBV18 and TRBJ2-1, with 9 nucleotides matching TRBD2. CDR1 is KGHSH and CDR2 is LQKENI in the germline V gene. Germline trimming cut 3 bases from V and 4 bases from J; bases unmatched to any gene: 10. The CDR3 is 17 residues long.

There are a few counts of this clonotype. The V and J genes are TRBV2 and TRBJ1-1, with D possibly TRBD1 on 6 matching bases. V was shortened by 8 bases and J by 0 bases, with 10 bases between the two germline ends. The V gene's germline CDR1 is SNHLY and CDR2 FYNNEI. This CDR3 spans 13 amino acids. CDR3 nucleotides: TGTGCCAGCCCAGGGGATTTGAACACTGAAGCTTTCTTT. It yields the protein CASPGDLNTEAFF.

This clonotype showed up many times. The chain joins TRBV12-3 or TRBV12-4 to TRBJ1-6; D call uncertain. Deletions cut 7 bases from V and 6 bases from J, with 7 bases between. CDR3 length: 12 residues. The CDR3 spells CASTLINSPLHF. CDR3 DNA: TGTGCCAGCACTTTGATTAATTCACCCCTCCACTTT.

At least ten counts were recorded for this clonotype. The rearrangement uses TRBV27 and TRBJ2-4, with D uncertain. This CDR3 is built from 16 residues. V was cut by 3 bases and J by 3 bases, with 15 bases left in between. Germline CDR1 and CDR2: MNHEY and SMNVEV (reference sequence). CDR3 nucleotides: TGTGCCAGCAGTTTGCTATCCGGGTTCGGCAAAAACATTCAGTACTTC. This translates into CASSLLSGFGKNIQYF.

This clonotype was recorded at least ten times. V and J are TRBV29-1 and TRBJ2-1, with 9 bases fitting TRBD2. Germline lookup yields CDR1 SQVTM and CDR2 ANQGSEA. The J segment lost 7 bases and the V segment lost 6 bases, leaving 13 bases of the junction unmatched. CDR3 size: 15 residues. In DNA form, the CDR3 reads TGCAGCGTGATATGGACTAGCGTCGGGTGGAATGAGCAGTTCTTC. Translated: CSVIWTSVGWNEQFF.